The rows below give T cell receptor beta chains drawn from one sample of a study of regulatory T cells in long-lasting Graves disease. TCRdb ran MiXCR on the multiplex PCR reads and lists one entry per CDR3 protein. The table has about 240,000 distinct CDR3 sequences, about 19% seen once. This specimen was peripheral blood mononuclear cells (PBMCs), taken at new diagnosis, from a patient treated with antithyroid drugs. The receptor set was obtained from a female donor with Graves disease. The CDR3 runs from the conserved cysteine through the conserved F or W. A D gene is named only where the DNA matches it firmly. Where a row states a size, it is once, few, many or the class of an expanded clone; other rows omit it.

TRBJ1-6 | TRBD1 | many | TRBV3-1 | CASSSDRVDSPLHF | TGTGCCAGCAGCTCGGACAGGGTTGATTCACCCCTCCACTTT
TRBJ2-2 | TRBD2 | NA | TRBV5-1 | CASSFQSSSGRAGELFF | TGCGCCAGCAGCTTCCAGTCCTCTAGCGGGAGAGCCGGGGAGCTGTTTTTT
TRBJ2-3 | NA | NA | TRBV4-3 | CASNQDLGVDGTDTRYF | TGCGCCAGCAACCAAGATCTGGGTGTGGATGGCACAGATACGCGGTATTTT
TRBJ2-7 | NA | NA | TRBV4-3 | CASSQDLMGAWAYEQYF | TGCGCCAGCAGCCAAGATCTTATGGGGGCTTGGGCCTACGAGCAGTACTTC
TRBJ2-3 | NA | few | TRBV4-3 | CASSQPSGGDTQYF | TGCGCCAGCAGCCAACCCTCAGGGGGGGATACGCAGTATTTT
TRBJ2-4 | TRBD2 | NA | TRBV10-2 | CASSETGGAKNIQYF | TGCGCCAGCAGTGAGACGGGGGGAGCCAAAAACATTCAGTACTTC
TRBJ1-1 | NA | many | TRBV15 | CATRPVPEGGTEAFF | TGTGCCACCAGACCCGTACCCGAGGGGGGAACTGAAGCTTTCTTT
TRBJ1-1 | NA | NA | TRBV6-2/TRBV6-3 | CASAGGLRAFF | TGTGCCAGCGCGGGGGGCTTGCGAGCTTTCTTT
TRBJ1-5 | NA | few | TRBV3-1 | CASSRPGQPQHF | TGTGCCAGCAGCCGACCAGGACAGCCCCAGCATTTT
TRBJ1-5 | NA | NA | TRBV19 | CTSSPTGGQPQHF | TGTACCAGTAGCCCGACGGGAGGTCAGCCCCAGCATTTT
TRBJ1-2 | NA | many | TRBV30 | CAWSAQGLGRYGYTF | TGTGCCTGGAGTGCACAGGGTCTGGGGCGCTATGGCTACACCTTC
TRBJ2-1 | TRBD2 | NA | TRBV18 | CASSPFLVRLAGAGNEQFF | TGTGCCAGCTCACCATTTTTAGTGAGACTAGCGGGAGCCGGGAATGAGCAGTTCTTC
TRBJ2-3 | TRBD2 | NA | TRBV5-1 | CASSSRSGAVTDTQYF | TGCGCCAGCAGCTCCCGAAGCGGGGCGGTAACAGATACGCAGTATTTT
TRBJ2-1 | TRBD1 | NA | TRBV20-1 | CSAPPGQEDGAEQFF | TGCAGTGCGCCACCGGGACAGGAGGATGGTGCTGAGCAGTTCTTC
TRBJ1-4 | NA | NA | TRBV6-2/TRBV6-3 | CASRDRQNEKLFF | TGTGCCAGCAGAGACCGTCAGAATGAAAAACTGTTTTTT
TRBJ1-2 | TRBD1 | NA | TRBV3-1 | CASSQITIDRGDGYTF | TGTGCCAGCAGCCAAATTACGATCGACAGGGGTGATGGCTACACCTTC
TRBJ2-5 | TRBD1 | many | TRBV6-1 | CASSLTGGQGETQYF | TGTGCCAGCAGCCTGACAGGGGGCCAAGGAGAGACCCAGTACTTC
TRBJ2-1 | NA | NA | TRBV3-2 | CASSQEQGPGTALNEQFF | TGTGCCAGCAGCCAAGAGCAAGGCCCCGGGACAGCTCTCAATGAGCAGTTCTTC
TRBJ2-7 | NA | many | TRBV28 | CASSLLTGSSYEQYF | TGTGCCAGCAGTCTCCTAACTGGAAGCTCCTACGAGCAGTACTTC
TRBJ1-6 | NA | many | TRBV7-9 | CASSLVVGSSYNSPLHF | TGTGCCAGCAGCTTAGTTGTCGGGAGCTCCTATAATTCACCCCTCCACTTT
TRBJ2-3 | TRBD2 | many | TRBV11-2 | CASSPPGGDTDTQYF | TGTGCCAGCAGTCCACCCGGGGGGGACACAGATACGCAGTATTTT
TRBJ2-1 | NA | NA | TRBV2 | CASDFLGDNEQFF | TGTGCCAGCGACTTTCTAGGAGACAATGAGCAGTTCTTC
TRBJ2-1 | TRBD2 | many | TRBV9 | CASSVVSGGLYNEQFF | TGTGCCAGCAGCGTAGTCAGCGGGGGGCTTTACAATGAGCAGTTCTTC
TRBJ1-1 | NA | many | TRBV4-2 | CASSQDLGGLNTEAFF | TGTGCCAGCAGCCAAGATTTAGGGGGATTGAACACTGAAGCTTTCTTT
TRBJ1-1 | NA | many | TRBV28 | CASSTPNTEAFF | TGTGCCAGCAGTACCCCGAACACTGAAGCTTTCTTT
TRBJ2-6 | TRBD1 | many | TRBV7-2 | CASSQQGTGANVLTF | TGTGCCAGCAGCCAACAGGGGACTGGGGCCAACGTCCTGACTTTC
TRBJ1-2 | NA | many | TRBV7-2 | CASSSRGGVDNYGYTF | TGTGCCAGCAGCTCGCGGGGCGGCGTAGACAACTATGGCTACACCTTC
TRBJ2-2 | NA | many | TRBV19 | CASIPSALFTGELFF | TGTGCCAGTATTCCCTCGGCCTTGTTCACCGGGGAGCTGTTTTTT